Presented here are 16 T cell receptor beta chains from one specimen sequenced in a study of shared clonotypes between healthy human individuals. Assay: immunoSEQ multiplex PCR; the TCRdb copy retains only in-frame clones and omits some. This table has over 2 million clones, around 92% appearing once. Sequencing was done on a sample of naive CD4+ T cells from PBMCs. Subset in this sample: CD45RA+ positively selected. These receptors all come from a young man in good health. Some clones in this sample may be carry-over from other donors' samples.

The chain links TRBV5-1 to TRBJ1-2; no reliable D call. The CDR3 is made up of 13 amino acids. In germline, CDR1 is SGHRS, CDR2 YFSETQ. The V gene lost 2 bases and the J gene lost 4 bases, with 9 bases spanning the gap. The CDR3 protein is CASSFAGSYGYTF. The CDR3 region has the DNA TGCGCCAGCAGCTTTGCAGGCTCCTATGGCTACACCTTC.

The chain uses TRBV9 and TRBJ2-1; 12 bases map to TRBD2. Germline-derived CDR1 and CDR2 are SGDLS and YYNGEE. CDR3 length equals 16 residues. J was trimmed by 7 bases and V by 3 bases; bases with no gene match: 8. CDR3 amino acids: CASSGRTSGKINEQFF. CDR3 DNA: TGTGCCAGCAGCGGGAGGACTAGCGGGAAAATTAATGAGCAGTTCTTC.

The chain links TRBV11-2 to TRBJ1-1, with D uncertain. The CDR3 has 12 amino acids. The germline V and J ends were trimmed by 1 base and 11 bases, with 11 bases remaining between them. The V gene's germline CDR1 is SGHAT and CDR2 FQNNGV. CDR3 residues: CASSLGYSEAFF. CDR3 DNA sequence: TGTGCCAGCAGCTTAGGATACAGTGAGGCTTTCTTT. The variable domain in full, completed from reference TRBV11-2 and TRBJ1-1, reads EAGVAQSPRYKIIEKRQSVAFWCNPISGHATLYWYQQILGQGPKLLIQFQNNGVVDDSQLPKDRFSAERLKGVDSTLKIQPAKLEDSAVYLCASSLGYSEAFFGQGTRLTVV.

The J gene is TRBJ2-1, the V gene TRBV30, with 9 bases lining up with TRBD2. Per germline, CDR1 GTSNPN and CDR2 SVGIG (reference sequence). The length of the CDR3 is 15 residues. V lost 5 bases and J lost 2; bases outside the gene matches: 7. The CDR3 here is CAWATGLATYNEQFF. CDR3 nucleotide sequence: TGTGCCTGGGCCACCGGACTAGCGACCTACAATGAGCAGTTCTTC.

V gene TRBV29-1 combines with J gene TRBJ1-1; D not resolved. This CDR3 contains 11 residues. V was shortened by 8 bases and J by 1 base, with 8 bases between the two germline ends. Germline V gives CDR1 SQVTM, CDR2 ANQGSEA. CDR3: CSILWNTEAFF. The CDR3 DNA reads TGCAGCATTCTGTGGAACACTGAAGCTTTCTTT.

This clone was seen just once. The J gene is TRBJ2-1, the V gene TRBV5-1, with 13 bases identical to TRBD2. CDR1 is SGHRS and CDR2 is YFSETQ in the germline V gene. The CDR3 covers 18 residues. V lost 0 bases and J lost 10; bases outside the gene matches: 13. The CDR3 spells CASSLVARLAGGGGEQFF. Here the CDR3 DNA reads TGCGCCAGCAGCTTGGTGGCCCGACTAGCGGGAGGTGGAGGGGAGCAGTTCTTC.

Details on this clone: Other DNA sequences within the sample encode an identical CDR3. The CDR3 DNA sequence: TGTGCCAGCAGCCAGGGCGGGGAGCTGTTTTTT. Amino acids: CASSQGGELFF. J is TRBJ2-2 and V is TRBV6-5; possibly TRBD1 for D (5 bases). The CDR3 contains 11 residues. The V end was cut by 6 bases, the J end by 7 bases, with 6 bases between. Germline loops: CDR1 MNHEY, CDR2 SVGAGI.

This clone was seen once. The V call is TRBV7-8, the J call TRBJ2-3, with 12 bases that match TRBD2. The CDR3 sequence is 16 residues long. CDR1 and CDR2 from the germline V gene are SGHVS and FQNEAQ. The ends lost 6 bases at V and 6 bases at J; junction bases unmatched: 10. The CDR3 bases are TGTGCCAGCAGGACCCGACTAGCGGGAGATGGGGATACGCAGTATTTT. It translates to CASRTRLAGDGDTQYF.

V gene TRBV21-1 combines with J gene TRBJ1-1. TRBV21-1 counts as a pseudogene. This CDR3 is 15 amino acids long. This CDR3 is CASRGGAAQNTEAFF. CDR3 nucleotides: TGTGCCAGCAGAGGGGGGGCAGCCCAGAACACTGAAGCTTTCTTT.

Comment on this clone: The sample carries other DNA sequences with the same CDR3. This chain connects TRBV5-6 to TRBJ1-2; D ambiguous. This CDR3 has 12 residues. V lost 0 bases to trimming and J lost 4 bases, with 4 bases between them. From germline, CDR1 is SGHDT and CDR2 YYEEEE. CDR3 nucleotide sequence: TGTGCCAGCAGCTTGGCCTCCTATGGCTACACCTTC. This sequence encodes CASSLASYGYTF.

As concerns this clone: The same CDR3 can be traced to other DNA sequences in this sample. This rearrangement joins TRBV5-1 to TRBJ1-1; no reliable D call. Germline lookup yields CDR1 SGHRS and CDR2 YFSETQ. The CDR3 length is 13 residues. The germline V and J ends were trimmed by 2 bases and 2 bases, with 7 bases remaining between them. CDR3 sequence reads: CASSLTRNTEAFF. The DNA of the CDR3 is TGCGCCAGCAGCTTAACCAGAAACACTGAAGCTTTCTTT.

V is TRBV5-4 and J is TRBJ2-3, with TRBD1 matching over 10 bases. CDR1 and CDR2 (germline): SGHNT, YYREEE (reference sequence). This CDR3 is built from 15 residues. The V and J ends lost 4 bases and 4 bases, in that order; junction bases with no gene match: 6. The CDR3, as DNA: TGTGCCAGCAGCATCCCGACAGGGGGCGCAGATACGCAGTATTTT. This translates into CASSIPTGGADTQYF.

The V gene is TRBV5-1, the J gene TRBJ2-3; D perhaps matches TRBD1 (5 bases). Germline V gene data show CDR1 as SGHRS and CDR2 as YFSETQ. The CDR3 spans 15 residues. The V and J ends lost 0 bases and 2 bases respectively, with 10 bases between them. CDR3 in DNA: TGCGCCAGCAGCTTGGCCGCAGGGCCCACAGATACGCAGTATTTT. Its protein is CASSLAAGPTDTQYF.

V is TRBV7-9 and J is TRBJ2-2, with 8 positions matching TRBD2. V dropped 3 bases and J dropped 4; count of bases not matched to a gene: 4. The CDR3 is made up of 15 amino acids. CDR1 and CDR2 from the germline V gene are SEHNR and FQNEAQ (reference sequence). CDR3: CASSFASGPTGELFF. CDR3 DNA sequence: TGTGCCAGCAGCTTTGCTAGCGGGCCCACCGGGGAGCTGTTTTTT.

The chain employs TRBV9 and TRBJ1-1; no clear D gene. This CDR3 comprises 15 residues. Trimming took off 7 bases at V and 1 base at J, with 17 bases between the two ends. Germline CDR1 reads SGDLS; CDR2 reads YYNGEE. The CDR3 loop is CASRQLGQANTEAFF. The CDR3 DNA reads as TGTGCCAGCCGGCAACTTGGGCAGGCGAACACTGAAGCTTTCTTT.

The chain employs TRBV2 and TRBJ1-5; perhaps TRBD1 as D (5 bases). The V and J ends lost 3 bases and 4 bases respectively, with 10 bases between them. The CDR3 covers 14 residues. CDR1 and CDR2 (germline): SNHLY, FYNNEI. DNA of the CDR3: TGTGCCAGCAGTGACAGGGAAAAGAATCAGCCCCAGCATTTT. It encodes CASSDREKNQPQHF.